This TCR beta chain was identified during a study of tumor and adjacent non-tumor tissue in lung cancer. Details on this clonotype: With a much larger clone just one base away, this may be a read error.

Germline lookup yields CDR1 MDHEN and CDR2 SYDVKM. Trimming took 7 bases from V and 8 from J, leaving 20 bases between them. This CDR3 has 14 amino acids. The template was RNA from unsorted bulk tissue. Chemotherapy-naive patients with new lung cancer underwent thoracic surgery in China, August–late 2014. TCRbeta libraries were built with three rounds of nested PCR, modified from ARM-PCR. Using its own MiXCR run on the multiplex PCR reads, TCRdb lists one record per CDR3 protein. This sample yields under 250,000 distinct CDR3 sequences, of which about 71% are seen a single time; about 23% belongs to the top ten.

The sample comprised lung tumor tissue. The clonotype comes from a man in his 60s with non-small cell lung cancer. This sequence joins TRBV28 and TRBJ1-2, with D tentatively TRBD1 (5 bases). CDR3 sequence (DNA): TGTGCCAGCACCCTAGGAGAGGGACCGTCGGGCTACACCTTC. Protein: CASTLGEGPSGYTF.